Sequencing of this T cell receptor beta chain was carried out in a study of graft-versus-host responses after intestinal transplantation. Study-level background: As for transplant type, recipients had multivisceral, liver-intestinal, or isolated intestinal grafts. Tacrolimus plus steroids were given to all recipients for about 3 years, preceded by anti-thymocyte globulin induction. Study observations and caveats: GvH clones appeared in recipient marrow, some first in ileum or blood.

In regard to this clone: The target antigen is unknown.

CDR3 size: 16 residues. Germline V lookup: CDR1 MGHRA, CDR2 YSYEKL. The J segment lost 6 bases and the V segment lost 4 bases, leaving 9 bases of the junction unmatched. The repertoire was sequenced with immunoSEQ multiplex PCR; TCRdb's copy has only in-frame clones and lacks some. The table includes tens of thousands of clones, approximately 92% detected once. This receptor was taken from a human donor who received an intestinal transplant. This material consisted of unstimulated CD8+ T cells sorted from spleen or lymph node cells, taken before intestinal transplant. The chain has TRBV4-1 and TRBJ1-6; 7 bases align to TRBD1. The DNA of the CDR3 is TGCGCCAGCAGCCGGGTTCCGACAGGGAGTAATTCACCCCTCCACTTT. This codes for CASSRVPTGSNSPLHF.